A selection of T cell receptor beta chains follows, all from one sample in a study of blood T cells in healthy people across ages. TCRdb fed the 5' RACE reads into MiXCR, producing one record per CDR3 protein. In the table there are about 730,000 distinct CDR3 sequences, roughly 47% of which are singletons. Sequenced sample: blood. The receptors were gathered from a woman aged 60-70 years in good health. The CDR3 runs from the conserved cysteine through the conserved F or W. The D gene is left open where the match is weak. Clone size is not always given. Where it is, it says once, few, many or a class for expanded clones.

length: 15; J: TRBJ2-7; V: TRBV11-3; size: NA; D: TRBD2; CDR3: CASSISGGSSYEQYF; DNA: TGTGCCAGCAGCATTAGCGGGGGGTCCTCCTACGAGCAGTACTTC
length: 12; J: TRBJ2-7; V: TRBV7-2; size: NA; D: TRBD1; CDR3: CASSRTGSEQYF; DNA: TGTGCCAGCAGTAGGACAGGGTCAGAGCAGTACTTC
length: 24; J: TRBJ2-1; V: TRBV5-1; size: NA; D: TRBD2; CDR3: CASSAAGQEYDLLAGSLRFNEQFF; DNA: TGCGCCAGCAGCGCCGCGGGACAGGAGTACGACTTACTAGCGGGATCCCTAAGGTTCAATGAGCAGTTCTTC
length: 20; J: TRBJ2-3; V: TRBV6-5; size: NA; D: TRBD2; CDR3: CASSYSVAGNQISSTDTQYF; DNA: TGTGCCAGCAGTTACTCGGTAGCGGGAAACCAAATATCAAGCACAGATACGCAGTATTTT
length: 14; J: TRBJ2-7; V: TRBV20-1; size: NA; D: TRBD1; CDR3: CSARSRQGSYEQYF; DNA: TGCAGTGCTAGATCACGACAGGGTTCCTACGAGCAGTACTTC
length: 14; J: TRBJ2-7; V: TRBV12-3/TRBV12-4; size: NA; D: NA; CDR3: CASSRDGAEDEQYF; DNA: TGTGCCAGCAGTAGGGACGGTGCTGAGGACGAGCAGTACTTC
length: 14; J: TRBJ1-2; V: TRBV29-1; size: NA; D: TRBD1; CDR3: CSVGDREEVYGYTF; DNA: TGCAGCGTTGGGGACAGGGAAGAAGTCTATGGCTACACCTTC
length: 15; J: TRBJ1-1; V: TRBV7-9; size: few; D: NA; CDR3: CASSSPGLRDTEAFF; DNA: TGTGCCAGCAGCTCCCCGGGCCTGCGGGACACTGAAGCTTTCTTT
length: 12; J: TRBJ2-5; V: TRBV14; size: NA; D: NA; CDR3: CASSQDTRTQYF; DNA: TGTGCCAGCAGCCAAGATACGAGGACCCAGTACTTC
length: 15; J: TRBJ2-1; V: TRBV5-1; size: few; D: NA; CDR3: CASSIQTDSYNEQFF; DNA: TGCGCCAGCTCGATCCAGACGGATTCCTACAATGAGCAGTTCTTC
length: 11; J: TRBJ2-1; V: TRBV28; size: NA; D: NA; CDR3: CASSPLREQFF; DNA: TGTGCCAGCAGCCCCCTTCGAGAGCAGTTCTTC
length: 15; J: TRBJ2-1; V: TRBV5-1; size: NA; D: TRBD1; CDR3: CASSYRQGVTNEQFF; DNA: TGCGCCAGCAGTTACCGACAGGGGGTAACCAATGAGCAGTTCTTC
length: 16; J: TRBJ2-3; V: TRBV6-1; size: NA; D: NA; CDR3: CASSEPTVASTDTQYF; DNA: TGTGCCAGCAGTGAACCCACAGTAGCTAGCACAGATACGCAGTATTTT
length: 14; J: TRBJ1-2; V: TRBV20-1; size: many; D: NA; CDR3: CSARQTGRLYGYTF; DNA: TGCAGTGCTAGGCAAACAGGGAGGCTATATGGCTACACCTTC
length: 16; J: TRBJ2-7; V: TRBV28; size: NA; D: TRBD2; CDR3: CASSSPGLAASYEQYF; DNA: TGTGCCAGCAGTTCCCCCGGACTAGCGGCGTCCTACGAGCAGTACTTC
length: 16; J: TRBJ2-3; V: TRBV20-1; size: NA; D: NA; CDR3: CSARMPRVGFTDTQYF; DNA: TGCAGTGCCCGCATGCCCAGGGTTGGCTTCACAGATACGCAGTATTTT
length: 15; J: TRBJ2-3; V: TRBV24-1; size: few; D: TRBD2; CDR3: CATSESRGGMDTQYF; DNA: TGTGCCACCAGTGAGTCCCGGGGGGGAATGGATACGCAGTATTTT
length: 15; J: TRBJ2-7; V: TRBV4-2; size: NA; D: NA; CDR3: CANSQAERVSYEQYF; DNA: TGTGCCAACAGCCAAGCGGAGCGGGTCTCCTACGAGCAGTACTTC
length: 14; J: TRBJ1-2; V: TRBV27; size: NA; D: TRBD1; CDR3: CASSTGTGHYGYTF; DNA: TGTGCCAGCAGCACCGGGACAGGACACTATGGCTACACCTTC
length: 14; J: TRBJ2-7; V: TRBV7-3; size: NA; D: NA; CDR3: CASSLSGDFYEQYF; DNA: TGTGCCAGCAGCTTAAGCGGGGACTTCTACGAGCAGTACTTC
length: 15; J: TRBJ1-5; V: TRBV5-1; size: NA; D: TRBD1; CDR3: CASKLRTGGDQPQHF; DNA: TGCGCCAGCAAGCTCCGGACAGGGGGGGATCAGCCCCAGCATTTT
length: 15; J: TRBJ2-2; V: TRBV9; size: NA; D: NA; CDR3: CASSVEGPLTGELFF; DNA: TGTGCCAGCAGCGTAGAAGGGCCCTTGACCGGGGAGCTGTTTTTT
length: 11; J: TRBJ2-7; V: TRBV7-9; size: NA; D: NA; CDR3: CASSFVYEQYF; DNA: TGTGCCAGCAGCTTTGTCTACGAGCAGTACTTC
length: 11; J: TRBJ1-5; V: TRBV5-5; size: few; D: NA; CDR3: CASSLEGRQHF; DNA: TGTGCCAGCAGCTTGGAGGGCCGCCAGCATTTT